A selection of T cell receptor beta chains follows, all from one sample in a study of cytomegalovirus exposure and HLA in healthy donors. Sequencing used immunoSEQ multiplex PCR; TCRdb keeps in-frame clones, though not all of them. Of over 150,000 clones in the sample, approximately 81% were seen once. The source material was PBMCs. The source of these receptors is a boy aged 2 to 9 in good health and CMV-seronegative. Both conserved end residues are part of each CDR3. D genes are given only for firm matches. Size is omitted from some rows. Given values are once, few, many or a class for expanded clones.

j_gene | d_gene | v_gene | abundance | CDR3aa | CDR3nt
TRBJ2-7 | TRBD2 | TRBV4-1 | . | CASSQGLAGAYEQYF | TGCGCCAGCAGCCAGGGACTAGCGGGAGCCTACGAGCAGTACTTC
TRBJ1-5 | . | TRBV6-6 | . | CASTTGVIDSNQPQHF | TGTGCCAGCACCACCGGGGTTATAGATAGCAATCAGCCCCAGCATTTT
TRBJ1-1 | . | TRBV5-1 | . | CASREYREGTEAFF | TGCGCCAGCAGGGAATACAGGGAGGGCACTGAAGCTTTCTTT
TRBJ1-1 | TRBD1 | TRBV5-8 | . | CASSPFEGTGLIRDTEAFF | TGTGCCAGCAGCCCCTTTGAAGGGACAGGGTTAATCCGGGACACTGAAGCTTTCTTT
TRBJ1-1 | . | TRBV6-6 | . | CASRQTGNTEAFF | TGTGCCAGCAGACAGACCGGGAACACTGAAGCTTTCTTT
TRBJ2-1 | . | TRBV13 | . | CASSLFRLGGSSSYNEQFF | TGTGCCAGCAGCTTATTCAGGTTGGGTGGTTCAAGCTCCTACAATGAGCAGTTCTTC
TRBJ1-2 | . | TRBV2 | . | CASSPQGYGGYTF | TGTGCCAGCAGTCCACAGGGATACGGCGGCTACACCTTC
TRBJ2-5 | TRBD2 | TRBV2 | . | CASSPGTSGSGKTQYF | TGTGCCAGCAGTCCCGGGACTAGCGGGAGTGGCAAGACCCAGTACTTC
TRBJ1-4 | TRBD1 | TRBV7-9 | . | CASSQQGVREKLFF | TGTGCCAGCAGCCAACAGGGGGTACGAGAAAAACTGTTTTTT
TRBJ1-1 | . | TRBV18 | . | CASSPREGREKGAFF | TGTGCCAGCTCACCACGCGAGGGTAGGGAAAAAGGAGCTTTCTTT
TRBJ2-3 | . | TRBV21-1 | . | CASSHGLGRGITSTDTQYF | TGTGCCAGCAGCCACGGACTGGGCAGGGGAATTACTAGCACAGATACGCAGTATTTT
TRBJ1-6 | . | TRBV6-5 | few | CASSYSSSYNSPLHF | TGTGCCAGCAGTTACTCCAGCTCCTATAATTCACCCCTCCACTTT
TRBJ1-3 | . | TRBV30 | . | CAWSVQERGNTIYF | TGTGCCTGGAGTGTACAGGAACGGGGAAACACCATATATTTT
TRBJ2-5 | . | TRBV5-1 | . | CASSLLGVSLETQYF | TGCGCCAGCAGCTTGCTCGGGGTAAGCTTGGAGACCCAGTACTTC
TRBJ1-4 | . | TRBV21-1 | few | CASSVRQPATNEKLFF | TGTGCCAGCAGCGTGCGACAGCCTGCAACTAATGAAAAACTGTTTTTT
TRBJ2-3 | . | TRBV4-1 | . | CASSLPGLPSTDTQYF | TGCGCCAGCAGCCTTCCGGGACTCCCTAGCACAGATACGCAGTATTTT